These 6 T cell receptor beta chains were all obtained from the same sample, sequenced in a study of T cell repertoires in cytomegalovirus infection. One entry per CDR3 protein results from TCRdb running MiXCR on the reads. The sample shows more than 400,000 distinct CDR3 sequences, less than 30% of them seen only once. The sample taken for sequencing was PBMCs. Receptors were obtained from a human donor in good health (CMV status not recorded). Some clones in this sample may be carry-over from other donors' samples.

This clonotype was detected many times. The chain links TRBV7-2 to TRBJ2-7; D might be TRBD1 or TRBD2, each matching 5 bases. The CDR3 length is 12 residues. V was clipped by 3 bases and J by 8 bases, with 11 bases between them. From germline, CDR1 is SGHTA and CDR2 FQGNSA. CDR3 in amino acids: CASSFVPGQQYV. DNA for the CDR3: TGTGCCAGCAGCTTCGTACCGGGACAGCAGTACGTC.

The table lists this clonotype with many counts. The chain carries TRBV7-2 and TRBJ1-2, with TRBD1 matching over 9 bases. Germline values: CDR1 SGHTA, CDR2 FQGNSA. Trimming cost V 4 bases and J 5 bases; bases outside gene matches: 5. This CDR3 is built from 14 residues. CDR3 bases: TGTGCCAGCAGCTCAACCGGGACAGGGTATGGCTACACCTTC. This sequence encodes CASSSTGTGYGYTF. Supplemented by reference TRBV7-2 and TRBJ1-2, the full variable domain reads GAGVSQSPSNKVTEKGKDVELRCDPISGHTALYWYRQSLGQGLEFLIYFQGNSAPDKSGLPSDRFSAERTGGSVSTLTIQRTQQEDSAVYLCASSSTGTGYGYTFGSGTRLTVV.

V is TRBV7-9 and J is TRBJ2-5; D not certain. CDR3 length: 14 amino acids. Germline lookup yields CDR1 SEHNR and CDR2 FQNEAQ (reference sequence). V shed 0 bases and J shed 0 bases, with 5 bases lying between them. CDR3 in amino acids: CASSLASYQETQYF. CDR3 bases: TGTGCCAGCAGCTTAGCCTCGTACCAAGAGACCCAGTACTTC. The variable domain in full, with the rest retrieved from reference TRBV7-9 and TRBJ2-5, is DTGVSQNPRHKITKRGQNVTFRCDPISEHNRLYWYRQTLGQGPEFLTYFQNEAQLEKSRLLSDRFSAERPKGSFSTLEIQRTEQGDSAMYLCASSLASYQETQYFGPGTRLLVL.

The genes are TRBV5-1 and TRBJ2-3; D is undetermined. This CDR3 has 17 amino acids. Germline CDR1 SGHRS, CDR2 YFSETQ. Deletions cut 0 bases from V and 0 bases from J, with 14 bases between. In nucleotides, the CDR3 is TGCGCCAGCAGCTTGGCCGCAACCTCCGATAGCACAGATACGCAGTATTTT. It is translated as CASSLAATSDSTDTQYF.

CDR3 loop: CASSFQSSGHRIQQPQHF. The CDR3 region has the DNA TGTGCCAGCAGTTTCCAATCATCCGGACATCGTATCCAGCAGCCCCAGCATTTT. The chain couples TRBV7-9 to TRBJ1-5; a possible D gene is TRBD1 (5 bases). The V gene's germline CDR1 is SEHNR and CDR2 FQNEAQ (reference sequence). Trimming shortened V by 6 bases and J by 7 bases, and 28 bases separated the two germline ends. The CDR3 runs to 18 residues. Based on the CDR3 plus reference TRBV7-9 and TRBJ1-5, the full variable domain is DTGVSQNPRHKITKRGQNVTFRCDPISEHNRLYWYRQTLGQGPEFLTYFQNEAQLEKSRLLSDRFSAERPKGSFSTLEIQRTEQGDSAMYLCASSFQSSGHRIQQPQHFGDGTRLSIL.

This clonotype has a handful of counts. This chain connects TRBV20-1 to TRBJ2-6, with 8 positions matching TRBD2. From germline, CDR1 is DFQATT and CDR2 SNEGSKA (reference sequence). The CDR3 is 19 amino acids. With 2 bases clipped from V and 0 bases from J, the junction kept 12 bases outside the gene matches. CDR3 coding DNA: TGCAGTGCTAGATCCACCCCGGGGACTAGTTTCTCTGGGGCCAACGTCCTGACTTTC. This encodes CSARSTPGTSFSGANVLTF.